The clone carrying this TCR beta chain was detected ten times or more. Its antigen is unknown. This entry comes from a study of neurological immune-mediated disorders. The time point here: technical triplicate 3. The CDR3 has 14 residues. Losses at the gene ends were 6 bases for V and 6 bases for J; bases not matched to a gene: 6. The cDNA came from 5'RACE with 10-nucleotide random UMIs. One entry per CDR3 protein, called by TCRdb with MiXCR from the 5' RACE reads. The sample lists nearly 30,000 distinct CDR3 sequences; roughly 16% were seen once. Study-wide results and caveats: HTLV-1-associated myelopathy ranked highest for TCR clonal expansion and multiple sclerosis lowest, beneath healthy controls.

This chain connects TRBV12-3 or TRBV12-4 to TRBJ2-3; 10 bases match TRBD1. The clonotype originates from a female donor with HTLV-1-associated myelopathy (HAM/TSP). The sample comprised CD4+ T cells from blood. In DNA, the CDR3 is TGTGCCAGCAGCGGACAGGGGGGTAGGGATACGCAGTATTTT. Translating gives CASSGQGGRDTQYF.